A single sample gave rise to the 28 T cell receptor beta chains below, sequenced in a study of Graves' ophthalmopathy and Graves' hyperthyroidism. TCR beta CDR3 amplification used RNA transcripts. RT-PCR was first run with HTBI primers, then multiplex PCR in a second round. Using its own MiXCR run on the multiplex PCR reads, TCRdb lists one record per CDR3 protein. This table has about 370,000 distinct CDR3 sequences, around 20% appearing once. The sequencing input was peripheral blood. These TCRs come from a woman aged 18-29 years with Graves' ophthalmopathy.

Many counts were recorded for this clonotype. The rearrangement joins TRBV6-2 or TRBV6-3 to TRBJ2-6; D is unclear. Germline V CDR1 and CDR2: MNHEY, SVGEGT. CDR3 length equals 16 residues. V lost 5 bases and J 0 bases, leaving 11 bases between the germline ends. The CDR3 protein is CASSPPRASGANVLTF. The CDR3 DNA reads TGTGCCAGCAGTCCCCCTCGGGCCTCTGGGGCCAACGTCCTGACTTTC.

Many counts were recorded for this clonotype. The chain links TRBV12-3 or TRBV12-4 to TRBJ1-6, with a possible D match to TRBD1 (5 bases). The CDR3 consists of 15 residues. V was pared by 3 bases and J by 3 bases, with 9 bases between. CDR3 DNA sequence: TGTGCCAGCAGTTTGGGGGAGTACTATAATTCACCCCTCCACTTT. The encoded protein is CASSLGEYYNSPLHF.

Ten or more counts support this clonotype. This chain joins TRBV9 and TRBJ1-1; D call uncertain. CDR3 length equals 14 residues. CDR1 is SGDLS and CDR2 is YYNGEE in the germline V gene. Deletions cut 1 base from V and 4 bases from J, with 11 bases between. In DNA, the CDR3 is TGTGCCAGCAGCGTAAGAGGGTGGGGCACTGAAGCTTTCTTT. It translates to CASSVRGWGTEAFF. The full variable domain, in which reference TRBV9 and TRBJ1-1 provide the parts outside the CDR3, is DSGVTQTPKHLITATGQRVTLRCSPRSGDLSVYWYQQSLDQGLQFLIQYYNGEERAKGNILERFSAQQFPDLHSELNLSSLELGDSALYFCASSVRGWGTEAFFGQGTRLTVV.

This clonotype was found many times. The chain has TRBV20-1 and TRBJ2-5; 8 bases agree with TRBD2. Germline CDR1 is DFQATT and CDR2 is SNEGSKA (reference sequence). V was pared by 5 bases and J by 5 bases, with 7 bases of the junction left unmatched. CDR3 length equals 13 residues. CDR3 in amino acids: CSAWSGSWETQYF. Here the CDR3 DNA reads TGCAGTGCTTGGAGCGGGAGCTGGGAGACCCAGTACTTC.

The V call is TRBV18, the J call TRBJ2-5; D possibly corresponds to TRBD1 (6 bases). V lost 2 bases and J 5 bases, leaving 15 bases between the germline ends. CDR1 and CDR2 (germline): KGHSH, LQKENI. The CDR3 has 15 residues. CDR3 sequence (DNA): TGTGCCAGCTCACCAATCCAGCTGCAGGGGGAGACCCAGTACTTC. This encodes CASSPIQLQGETQYF.

At least ten counts were recorded for this clonotype. The chain uses TRBV7-9 and TRBJ2-7, with a tentative D call TRBD2 (7 bases). Germline values: CDR1 SEHNR, CDR2 FQNEAQ (reference sequence). The V end lost 8 bases, the J end lost 7 bases, and 21 bases lay between the germline ends. The CDR3 has 14 amino acids. CDR3 bases: TGTGCCAGCTCCTGGGGGGGGGCGAGGGATGAGCAGTACTTC. It specifies CASSWGGARDEQYF.

This clonotype appeared many times. This rearrangement joins TRBV6-1 to TRBJ1-2; D gene ambiguous. Per germline, CDR1 MNHNS and CDR2 SASEGT. Trimming shortened V by 6 bases and J by 0 bases, and 11 bases separated the two germline ends. The CDR3 sequence is 14 residues long. The CDR3 sequence: CASREGTANYGYTF. The DNA for the CDR3 is TGTGCCAGCAGGGAGGGTACGGCTAACTATGGCTACACCTTC.

This clonotype has a count of ten or more. The rearrangement joins TRBV5-5 to TRBJ2-5, with 7 bases that match TRBD1. Germline V lookup: CDR1 SGHKS, CDR2 YYEKEE (reference sequence). V shed 0 bases, J shed 1 base, and the junction held 6 bases outside the gene matches. The CDR3 consists of 16 residues. CDR3 amino acids: CASSLELYRGQETQYF. DNA of the CDR3: TGTGCCAGCAGCTTGGAATTGTACAGGGGCCAAGAGACCCAGTACTTC.

Ten or more counts support this clonotype. The chain links TRBV11-2 to TRBJ2-7, with D perhaps TRBD1 (6 bases). The CDR3 length is 15 residues. CDR1 is SGHAT, CDR2 FQNNGV, per germline. The V gene lost 5 bases and the J gene lost 3 bases, with 17 bases spanning the gap. CDR3 DNA sequence: TGTGCCAGCAGCCTAGGGCCAGGGGCCTTCTACGAGCAGTACTTC. It yields the protein CASSLGPGAFYEQYF. Together with reference TRBV11-2 and TRBJ2-7, the CDR3 gives the full variable domain: EAGVAQSPRYKIIEKRQSVAFWCNPISGHATLYWYQQILGQGPKLLIQFQNNGVVDDSQLPKDRFSAERLKGVDSTLKIQPAKLEDSAVYLCASSLGPGAFYEQYFGPGTRLTVT.

This clonotype was seen repeatedly, ten times or more. V and J are TRBV10-3 and TRBJ1-2, with D maybe TRBD1 (5 bases). The CDR3 loop spans 16 amino acids. CDR1 ENHRY and CDR2 SYGVKD come from the germline V gene. The ends were cut back, 0 bases at V and 3 bases at J, with 14 bases in the middle. CDR3 sequence (DNA): TGTGCCATCAGTGAGTCCGCCTCCGGGACGTACTATGGCTACACCTTC. Residues: CAISESASGTYYGYTF.

This clonotype occurred many times. The gene calls are TRBV19 and TRBJ1-1; D unresolved. Germline values: CDR1 LNHDA, CDR2 SQIVND (reference sequence). V was trimmed by 1 base and J by 1 base, leaving 4 bases between them. The CDR3 sequence is 13 residues long. The CDR3 here is CASSIGTNTEAFF. The CDR3, as DNA: TGTGCCAGTAGTATAGGTACGAACACTGAAGCTTTCTTT.

This clonotype was counted between two and nine times. This chain joins TRBV9 and TRBJ1-6, with TRBD1 matching 7 bases. The CDR3 contains 19 residues. After removal of 5 bases from V and 2 bases from J, the junction contained 16 bases not matched to a gene. Germline values: CDR1 SGDLS, CDR2 YYNGEE. Here the CDR3 reads CASSVRQGKIPPYNSPLHF. CDR3 coding DNA: TGTGCCAGCAGTGTGAGACAGGGTAAAATACCTCCCTATAATTCACCCCTCCACTTT.

This clonotype was seen ten or more times. This may be a read error: a much more frequent sequence differs by one nucleotide. This chain uses TRBV12-3 or TRBV12-4 with TRBJ2-7; the D is unclear. The V and J ends lost 5 bases and 5 bases respectively, with 13 bases between them. The CDR3 is 13 residues long. The CDR3 is CASSNRARHEQYF. The CDR3 DNA is TGTGCCAGCAGTAACCGGGCCCGCCACGAGCAGTACTTC.

The table lists this clonotype with many counts. The J gene is TRBJ1-2, the V gene TRBV6-5; possible D gene TRBD1, 5 bases. V gave up 0 bases and J gave up 6 bases, with 5 bases separating them. CDR1 is MNHEY, CDR2 SVGAGI, per germline. This CDR3 has 12 residues. CDR3 DNA sequence: TGTGCCAGCAGTTACTCGGGGCATGGCTACACCTTC. Encoded protein: CASSYSGHGYTF.

In this sample, this clonotype turned up many times. This chain links TRBV28 with TRBJ2-7, with TRBD1 as a possible D gene (5 bases). Between the trimmed V and J ends, which lost 6 bases and 0 bases, there was a span of 12 bases. Germline CDR1 is MDHEN and CDR2 is SYDVKM. This CDR3 has 14 residues. The CDR3: CASRVTGSSYEQYF. As DNA, the CDR3 is TGTGCCAGCAGGGTTACAGGTTCCTCCTACGAGCAGTACTTC. The full variable domain, rest sourced from reference TRBV28 and TRBJ2-7, is DVKVTQSSRYLVKRTGEKVFLECVQDMDHENMFWYRQDPGLGLRLIYFSYDVKMKEKGDIPEGYSVSREKKERFSLILESASTNQTSMYLCASRVTGSSYEQYFGPGTRLTVT.

There are many counts of this clonotype. The chain joins TRBV6-5 to TRBJ2-7, with a tentative D call TRBD2 (7 bases). Germline V gene lookup returns CDR1 MNHEY and CDR2 SVGAGI. Trimming stripped 5 bases from V and 6 bases from J, with 14 bases between. The CDR3 length is 13 residues. The CDR3, as DNA: TGTGCCAGCAGTCTCAGGGGAGGGGCCGAGCAGTACTTC. Residues: CASSLRGGAEQYF.

This clonotype was found many times. V usage is TRBV30 and J usage is TRBJ2-6, with 9 bases that match TRBD1. This CDR3 comprises 16 residues. Germline loops: CDR1 GTSNPN, CDR2 SVGIG (reference sequence). J was trimmed by 0 bases and V by 8 bases; bases with no gene match: 8. CDR3 loop: CARWGQGLSGANVLTF. The CDR3 DNA follows: TGTGCCCGGTGGGGACAGGGTCTCTCTGGGGCCAACGTCCTGACTTTC.

This clonotype was observed at least ten times. The chain is built from TRBV2 and TRBJ1-1; 8 bases match TRBD1. V was pared by 6 bases and J by 7 bases, with 13 bases of the junction left unmatched. Germline CDR1 SNHLY, CDR2 FYNNEI. The CDR3 sequence is 15 residues long. CDR3 protein: CASRIPDRDKIEAFF. The CDR3 DNA reads TGTGCCAGCAGGATTCCGGACAGGGATAAAATTGAAGCTTTCTTT.

At least ten counts were recorded for this clonotype. The chain joins TRBV2 to TRBJ2-7, with 11 positions matching TRBD2. CDR3 length equals 15 residues. From germline, CDR1 is SNHLY and CDR2 FYNNEI. V was pared by 6 bases and J by 1 base, with 5 bases of the junction left unmatched. The chain's CDR3 is CASSKLAGVSYEQYF. The CDR3 nucleotides read TGTGCCAGCAGCAAACTAGCGGGGGTGTCCTACGAGCAGTACTTC. The entire variable domain, with the rest obtained from reference TRBV2 and TRBJ2-7, is as follows: EPEVTQTPSHQVTQMGQEVILRCVPISNHLYFYWYRQILGQKVEFLVSFYNNEISEKSEIFDDQFSVERPDGSNFTLKIRSTKLEDSAMYFCASSKLAGVSYEQYFGPGTRLTVT.

This clonotype appeared many times. The V gene is TRBV7-2, the J gene TRBJ1-6; 9 positions match TRBD1. With 1 base clipped from V and 9 bases from J, the junction kept 7 bases outside the gene matches. The CDR3 spans 16 residues. Germline V gene data show CDR1 as SGHTA and CDR2 as FQGNSA. CDR3 sequence: CASSLGPTGGGSPLHF. Here the CDR3 DNA reads TGTGCCAGCAGCTTAGGTCCCACAGGGGGCGGTTCACCCCTCCACTTT.

This chain joins TRBV2 and TRBJ2-5; tentatively, D is TRBD1 or TRBD2 (6 bases each). This CDR3 spans 15 amino acids. The germline gives CDR1 SNHLY, CDR2 FYNNEI. Trimming took 5 bases from V and 5 from J, leaving 18 bases between them. The CDR3 loop reads CASSLVGGTGETQYF. CDR3 nucleotides: TGTGCCAGCAGTCTGGTGGGGGGCACCGGGGAGACCCAGTACTTC.

In this sample, this clonotype turned up many times. The chain has TRBV11-3 and TRBJ1-5; TRBD1 agrees at 8 bases. V lost 1 base to trimming and J lost 5 bases; unmatched junction nucleotides: 7. Germline-derived CDR1 and CDR2 are SGHNT and YENEEA. This CDR3 is 16 amino acids long. DNA for the CDR3: TGTGCCAGCAGCTTAGTCGGGGGACAGGTATATCAGCCCCAGCATTTT. It yields the protein CASSLVGGQVYQPQHF.

This clonotype was observed at least ten times. CDR3: CASSVDSYWGYTF. In nucleotides, the CDR3 is TGTGCCAGCAGCGTAGATTCCTATTGGGGCTACACCTTC. V gene TRBV6-2 or TRBV6-3 combines with J gene TRBJ1-2; D unclear. Germline CDR1 reads MNHEY; CDR2 reads SVGEGT. The CDR3 consists of 13 residues. The V and J ends lost 6 bases and 8 bases respectively, with 16 bases between them.

The chain links TRBV12-3 or TRBV12-4 to TRBJ2-5; D tentatively fits TRBD1 or TRBD2 (5 bases each). V shed 7 bases and J shed 5 bases, with 20 bases lying between them. The CDR3 sequence is 15 residues long. The chain's CDR3 is CASTPRRAGHETQYF. The CDR3 DNA reads TGTGCCAGCACCCCCCGGCGGGCAGGGCACGAGACCCAGTACTTC.

There are many counts of this clonotype. The J gene is TRBJ1-6, the V gene TRBV12-3 or TRBV12-4, with 8 nucleotides matching TRBD1. V lost 6 bases and J lost 3; bases outside the gene matches: 4. This CDR3 region has 15 residues. The CDR3 here is CASSAGGVYNSPLHF. The CDR3 coding sequence is TGTGCCAGCAGCGCAGGGGGCGTCTATAATTCACCCCTCCACTTT.

The chain carries TRBV15 and TRBJ2-7, with 7 bases aligning to TRBD1. The J segment lost 4 bases and the V segment lost 2 bases, leaving 2 bases of the junction unmatched. In germline, CDR1 is LNHNV, CDR2 YYDKDF (reference sequence). The CDR3 spans 13 residues. The CDR3 loop is CATSRYRGYEQYF. CDR3 coding DNA: TGTGCCACCAGCAGATACAGGGGATACGAGCAGTACTTC.

This clonotype was seen only a few times. The chain uses TRBV6-2 or TRBV6-3 and TRBJ2-7; no reliable D call. Per germline, CDR1 MNHEY and CDR2 SVGEGT. The CDR3 runs 12 residues. The ends were cut back, 6 bases at V and 4 bases at J, with 10 bases in the middle. CDR3 protein: CASSNNGYEQYF. DNA for the CDR3: TGTGCCAGCAGCAACAACGGGTACGAGCAGTACTTC.

This clonotype appeared many times. This rearrangement joins TRBV10-3 to TRBJ1-5; D remains unclear. The CDR3 is 13 residues long. CDR1 is ENHRY and CDR2 is SYGVKD in the germline V gene. Deletions cut 2 bases from V and 3 bases from J, with 5 bases between. CDR3 DNA sequence: TGTGCCATCAGTGAGAGAGACAATCAGCCCCAGCATTTT. This sequence encodes CAISERDNQPQHF.